One and the same sample provided the 24 T cell receptor beta chains below, sequenced in a study of T cell responses to AZD1222 COVID-19 vaccine (dated by TCRdb to about 2021). The time point label of this sample denotes: baseline before first vaccination. The method was the immunoSEQ multiplex PCR assay. Entries here come from immuneACCESS through TCRdb and include only in-frame sequences with V and J called. Some clones fail to appear in such tables; in the studies checked, an unresolved V gene covers under half of the shortfall, and the cause of the remainder is unknown. The sample table holds about 120,000 clones, of which 80% to 90% were seen once. The ten biggest clones cover about 8.5% of the sample. This specimen consisted of peripheral blood, obtained on day 0 of AZD1222 vaccination. Every receptor here comes from an adult in good health.

The chain joins TRBV19 to TRBJ2-1, with 9 bases aligning to TRBD1. CDR1 is LNHDA, CDR2 SQIVND, per germline (reference sequence). Unmatched junction bases numbered 20, after V lost 11 bases and J lost 6 bases. This CDR3 region has 17 residues. This chain's CDR3 is CASNDPRSGTGRNEQFF. The CDR3 DNA follows: TGTGCCTCCAATGACCCCCGATCCGGGACAGGGCGCAATGAGCAGTTCTTC.

The chain links TRBV2 to TRBJ1-4; 8 bases fit TRBD1. The germline V gene encodes CDR1 SNHLY and CDR2 FYNNEI. The CDR3 has 15 residues. Trimming took 6 bases from V and 8 from J; bases not matched to a gene: 11. The CDR3 spells CASSRQGARVEKLFF. CDR3 sequence (DNA): TGTGCCAGCAGCCGTCAGGGGGCCCGCGTAGAAAAACTGTTTTTT.

This sequence joins TRBV28 and TRBJ1-5; 10 bases match TRBD1. CDR3 length equals 15 residues. CDR1 and CDR2 (germline): MDHEN, SYDVKM. Germline trimming cut 5 bases from V and 2 bases from J; bases unmatched to any gene: 3. In nucleotides, the CDR3 is TGTGCCAGCAGTGCCGGACAGGGGGGCAATCAGCCCCAGCATTTT. Residues: CASSAGQGGNQPQHF. Using reference TRBV28 and TRBJ1-5 for the parts outside the CDR3, the full variable domain is DVKVTQSSRYLVKRTGEKVFLECVQDMDHENMFWYRQDPGLGLRLIYFSYDVKMKEKGDIPEGYSVSREKKERFSLILESASTNQTSMYLCASSAGQGGNQPQHFGDGTRLSIL.

This chain uses TRBV11-3 with TRBJ1-5; D remains unclear. Per germline, CDR1 SGHNT and CDR2 YENEEA. With 5 bases removed from V and 9 bases from J, the gap between germline ends came to 5 bases. This CDR3 is 10 amino acids long. CDR3 DNA sequence: TGTGCCAGCAGCGAAGGGCCCCAGCATTTT. It translates to CASSEGPQHF.

This rearrangement joins TRBV5-1 to TRBJ1-2; weak D call: TRBD1 (5 bases). V shed 4 bases and J shed 8 bases, with 9 bases lying between them. Looked up from germline, CDR1 is SGHRS and CDR2 is YFSETQ. The CDR3 runs 11 residues. The DNA of the CDR3 is TGCGCCAGCAGCGGGGCCCAAGGCTACACCTTC. Translating it yields CASSGAQGYTF.

This clone has a single count. The rearrangement uses TRBV11-3 and TRBJ1-1; unclear D gene. CDR1 is SGHNT and CDR2 is YENEEA in the germline V gene. With 0 bases removed from V and 6 bases from J, the gap between germline ends came to 14 bases. This CDR3 has 15 amino acids. The CDR3 sequence is CASSLDLQSRSEAFF. CDR3 DNA: TGTGCCAGCAGCTTAGATTTACAGTCCCGCTCTGAAGCTTTCTTT. Complete variable domain (other parts from reference TRBV11-3 and TRBJ1-1): EAGVVQSPRYKIIEKKQPVAFWCNPISGHNTLYWYLQNLGQGPELLIRYENEEAVDDSQLPKDRFSAERLKGVDSTLKIQPAELGDSAVYLCASSLDLQSRSEAFFGQGTRLTVV.

The V and J genes are TRBV5-1 and TRBJ2-1; TRBD2 matches at 8 bases. J was trimmed by 1 base and V by 3 bases; bases with no gene match: 15. CDR3 length equals 19 residues. The germline V gene has CDR1 SGHRS and CDR2 YFSETQ. The CDR3 nucleotides are TGCGCCAGCAGCTCCCCGGGACTAGTGCAAGTGGGTTCCTACAATGAGCAGTTCTTC. This gives the protein CASSSPGLVQVGSYNEQFF.

The chain combines TRBV6-1 with TRBJ1-2; no clear D. Germline V gene data show CDR1 as MNHNS and CDR2 as SASEGT. Trimming shortened V by 2 bases and J by 5 bases, and 12 bases separated the two germline ends. The CDR3 runs 14 residues. The CDR3 sequence is CASSEIREIYGYTF. CDR3 in DNA: TGTGCCAGCAGTGAAATAAGGGAAATTTATGGCTACACCTTC.

The chain carries TRBV24-1 and TRBJ1-1; 9 bases align to TRBD1. This CDR3 comprises 16 residues. CDR1 is KGHDR and CDR2 is SFDVKD in the germline V gene. V lost 4 bases to trimming and J lost 5 bases; unmatched junction nucleotides: 10. This chain's CDR3 is CATSDPTTGGETEAFF. In nucleotides, the CDR3 is TGTGCCACCAGTGACCCCACTACAGGGGGCGAGACTGAAGCTTTCTTT.

The chain combines TRBV12-3 or TRBV12-4 with TRBJ1-2; D not certain. The CDR3 covers 13 residues. The V gene lost 2 bases and the J gene lost 4 bases, with 8 bases spanning the gap. DNA for the CDR3: TGTGCCAGCAGTTTATTCGGGTCCTATGGCTACACCTTC. It yields the protein CASSLFGSYGYTF.

This clone came up a few times. The chain joins TRBV7-9 to TRBJ1-5, with D maybe TRBD1 (5 bases). The V gene's germline CDR1 is SEHNR and CDR2 FQNEAQ (reference sequence). The CDR3 runs to 13 residues. The V end lost 6 bases, the J end lost 5 bases, and 11 bases lay between the germline ends. The CDR3, as DNA: TGTGCCAGCAGGCAGGGAGGGGATCAGCCCCAGCATTTT. Encoded protein: CASRQGGDQPQHF.

The chain has TRBV11-2 and TRBJ2-2, with TRBD1 as a possible D gene (5 bases). V was shortened by 0 bases and J by 6 bases, with 20 bases between the two germline ends. CDR3 length: 18 amino acids. From germline, CDR1 is SGHAT and CDR2 FQNNGV. CDR3 loop: CASSLDRWGSKRPGELFF. CDR3 sequence (DNA): TGTGCCAGCAGCTTAGATCGCTGGGGCAGCAAACGGCCCGGGGAGCTGTTTTTT.

This rearrangement joins TRBV2 to TRBJ2-7; D remains ambiguous. The CDR3 runs 14 residues. Trimming pared 5 bases from V and 0 bases from J, leaving 11 bases between. Germline V gives CDR1 SNHLY, CDR2 FYNNEI. The CDR3 sequence is CASSREFNSYEQYF. CDR3 nucleotide sequence: TGTGCCAGCAGTAGGGAATTCAACTCCTACGAGCAGTACTTC.

The gene calls are TRBV19 and TRBJ2-3, with TRBD1 as a possible D gene (6 bases). The CDR3 consists of 13 residues. Trimming left V 4 bases short and J 6 bases short, with 11 bases between. CDR1 is LNHDA, CDR2 SQIVND, per germline (reference sequence). CDR3 sequence: CASSTQGSDTQYF. CDR3 coding DNA: TGTGCCAGTAGTACTCAGGGGTCGGATACGCAGTATTTT.

In DNA form, the CDR3 reads TGTGCCAGTAGTATACGGAGGGTCTCCTACAATGAGCAGTTCTTC. This sequence encodes CASSIRRVSYNEQFF. The chain combines TRBV19 with TRBJ2-1; TRBD2 is a possible D gene (6 bases). Germline CDR1 and CDR2: LNHDA and SQIVND (reference sequence). V dropped 2 bases and J dropped 0 bases, with 8 bases sitting between them. This CDR3 spans 15 amino acids.

The J gene is TRBJ2-7, the V gene TRBV19; unclear D gene. The CDR3 sequence is 14 residues long. Trimming shortened V by 3 bases and J by 3 bases, and 12 bases separated the two germline ends. The germline gives CDR1 LNHDA, CDR2 SQIVND (reference sequence). CDR3 bases: TGTGCCAGTAGTATGATTGGGGAAGGCTACGAGCAGTACTTC. Translating gives CASSMIGEGYEQYF.

This sequence joins TRBV7-9 and TRBJ2-2; D unresolved. From germline, CDR1 is SEHNR and CDR2 FQNEAQ (reference sequence). The CDR3 contains 11 residues. Trimming pared 2 bases from V and 6 bases from J, leaving 1 base between. The CDR3 DNA reads TGTGCCAGCAGCTTATCCGGGGAGCTGTTTTTT. It is translated as CASSLSGELFF.

The chain is built from TRBV7-2 and TRBJ2-7; 7 bases match TRBD1. The trim removed 0 bases at V and 5 bases at J, leaving 7 bases unmatched. Germline V gene sequence: CDR1 SGHTA, CDR2 FQGNSA. The CDR3 has 15 amino acids. The CDR3 region is CASSLATTTGNEQYF. The CDR3 DNA reads TGTGCCAGCAGCTTAGCCACAACGACAGGGAACGAGCAGTACTTC.

This clone was counted only a few times. The V gene is TRBV9, the J gene TRBJ2-2; D is ambiguous. Trimming removed 0 bases at V and 3 bases at J, with 12 bases between. The germline CDR1 and CDR2 sequences are SGDLS and YYNGEE. The CDR3 is 16 amino acids. This chain's CDR3 is CASSVDTLSYTGELFF. CDR3 nucleotide sequence: TGTGCCAGCAGCGTAGATACCTTATCCTACACCGGGGAGCTGTTTTTT.

The chain links TRBV5-4 to TRBJ2-2; D is possibly TRBD1 or TRBD2 (6 bases each). Trimming pared 4 bases from V and 0 bases from J, leaving 13 bases between. This CDR3 region has 16 residues. The germline CDR1 and CDR2 sequences are SGHNT and YYREEE (reference sequence). The CDR3: CASSPRGQTNTGELFF. CDR3 sequence (DNA): TGTGCCAGCAGCCCCCGGGGGCAAACGAACACCGGGGAGCTGTTTTTT.

The rearrangement uses TRBV5-6 and TRBJ1-2, with 10 positions matching TRBD1. The germline V gene encodes CDR1 SGHDT and CDR2 YYEEEE. The CDR3 extends over 16 amino acids. With V trimmed by 0 bases and J by 2 bases, 4 bases remained unmatched. CDR3 nucleotide sequence: TGTGCCAGCAGCTTGGGCGGGACAGGGGTCAACTATGGCTACACCTTC. Translated, it gives CASSLGGTGVNYGYTF.

V is TRBV4-1 and J is TRBJ2-7, with TRBD1 matching over 10 bases. Per the germline V gene, CDR1 is MGHRA and CDR2 is YSYEKL. CDR3 size: 15 residues. V dropped 4 bases and J dropped 6; count of bases not matched to a gene: 9. CDR3 nucleotides: TGCGCCAGCAGCCCCGTAGGGACAGGGGTCACCGAGCAGTACTTC. It is translated as CASSPVGTGVTEQYF.

The chain uses TRBV5-1 and TRBJ2-6; 10 bases fit TRBD1. The CDR3 spans 17 residues. Germline CDR1 and CDR2: SGHRS and YFSETQ. Trimming took 0 bases from V and 2 from J; bases not matched to a gene: 2. In nucleotides, the CDR3 is TGCGCCAGCAGCTTGGAAGGGACAGGGGCTGGGGCCAACGTCCTGACTTTC. It encodes CASSLEGTGAGANVLTF.

The rearrangement uses TRBV7-2 and TRBJ2-2; D possibly corresponds to TRBD1 (6 bases). The germline CDR1 and CDR2 sequences are SGHTA and FQGNSA. The CDR3 covers 15 residues. V was trimmed by 3 bases and J by 3 bases, leaving 11 bases between them. CDR3 sequence reads: CASSFSRGDTGELFF. The DNA of the CDR3 is TGTGCCAGCAGCTTTAGCAGGGGTGACACCGGGGAGCTGTTTTTT.